This T cell receptor (beta chain) is from a study of T cell responses to AZD1222 COVID-19 vaccine (TCRdb year 2021). With respect to the entire study: TCR sequencing was performed for fewer than 250 trial participants, of whom about 200 were given two doses of AZD1222 and around 25 were given two doses of MenACWY control vaccine. Enrollment into the trials was organized by age into subgroups of 18-55, 56-69 and 70-plus years, and those subgroups contained about 160, 30 and 59 TCR-sequenced participants, respectively.

The CDR3 regions of human TCRbeta chains were subjected to immunosequencing. Turning to the authors' computational methods: TCRs in the repertoires were compared against a reference library of SARS-CoV-2-specific TCRs that had been generated with the MIRA antigen-specificity platform. Breadth was defined as the fraction of unique TCRs that were SARS-CoV-2-associated. Depth was defined as the fraction of total T cells that were SARS-CoV-2-associated. Using the MIRA data, each spike-specific TCR was assigned both to the spike region to which the TCR was reactive and to a CD4 or CD8 class. Log10-transformed breadth and depth values were compared by one-way ANOVA with Sidak's multiple comparisons tests. TCRdb holds this immuneACCESS table with in-frame rearrangements only. Some clones are missing; in checked studies, unresolved V genes explain under half, and the rest has no known cause. That table supplies the V and J calls and clone size; D and trimming were determined from the DNA. Within this sample are around 130,000 clones, with about 94% of them counted one time only. 3.5% to 4.5% of the sample comes from the top ten.

The time point label on this specimen signifies: about 28 days (+/-7) after the second vaccine dose. AZD1222 recipients whose second dose came at about 4 weeks and those whose second dose came at about 12 weeks were combined into one group, since spike-specific TCR depth and breadth did not differ between the two schedules. Vaccinee samples came from UK trials COV001 and COV002, including a single-blind randomized controlled phase 2/3 trial of AZD1222 (ChAdOx1 nCoV-19) in healthy adults. For TCRbeta chain sequencing, PBMC samples from trial participants were taken at day 0 and at day 28 after the second dose. About this clone: Its antigen is still unknown. No much larger clone exists at a distance of one base, and base qualities are not known.

Study-wide findings and limitations: Epitopes outside the regions mutated in the B.1.351 and B.1.1.7 variants were reportedly recognized by nearly half of the unique spike-specific TCRs. The vaccine-associated CD4 TCRs covered the entire spike protein, and the dominant responses fell in regions 160-218 and 743-854. A significant rise in spike-specific TCR breadth and depth was observed after two AZD1222 doses relative to day 0 and relative to MenACWY recipients. In the small 56-69-year group, the increase in depth fell short of significance, most likely because of low power. Because no samples from the day 14 peak response were available, repertoires could be characterized only after the peak T cell response. Conclusions about previously exposed vaccinees are limited because only 5 or 6 AZD1222 recipients were SARS-CoV-2 seropositive at baseline. Most participants were white British and females outnumbered males, and the authors suggested that clonal diversity may have been underestimated.

From the cysteine up to the phenylalanine, the CDR3 has a length of 14 residues. Only the CDR3 DNA is retained, 42 bases long and in frame from the first base. As encoded in the germline V gene, CDR1 is LGHNA while CDR2 is YSLEER. Trimming costs V 3 bases and J 3 bases, and their ends lie 9 bases apart. Recombination linked TRBV4-3 to TRBJ1-3; a tentative D match to TRBD1 spans 5 bases. The specimen was peripheral blood, collected 28 days after the second AZD1222 dose. The clonotype originates from an adult who received the AZD1222 COVID-19 vaccine. The DNA reads as follows: TGCGCCAGCAGCCATGTGGGGCTTGGAAACACCATATATTTT. Translated, this gives CASSHVGLGNTIYF.